This is a list of T cell receptor beta chains from one sample in a study of radiation and T cells in renal cell carcinoma. Clones were sequenced by immunoSEQ multiplex PCR, and TCRdb holds only the in-frame ones, with some missing. The repertoire consists of 100,000 to 150,000 clones, with 88% occurring once and the leading ten covering approximately 6%. The source material was blood, sampled from a patient whose treatment included radiotherapy and nephrectomy. These receptor sequences come from a woman in her 70s with renal cell carcinoma. The CDR3 runs from the conserved cysteine through the conserved F or W. D genes are given only for firm matches. The size entry is marked missing in some rows and otherwise reads once, few, many or a size class.

V gene	clone size	J gene	D gene	CDR3 length	CDR3 protein	CDR3 DNA
TRBV19	few	TRBJ2-7	NA	14	CASSIGGLGNEQYF	TGTGCCAGTAGTATCGGAGGTCTCGGAAACGAGCAGTACTTC
TRBV5-4	NA	TRBJ2-7	NA	14	CASSGPGQTYEQYF	TGTGCCAGCAGCGGACCTGGGCAGACCTACGAGCAGTACTTC
TRBV9	NA	TRBJ2-1	TRBD1	15	CASSVGQGGFNEQFF	TGTGCCAGCAGCGTGGGACAGGGGGGGTTCAATGAGCAGTTCTTC
TRBV7-9	once	TRBJ2-1	TRBD1	16	CASSLTGATSYNEQFF	TGTGCCAGCAGCCTAACAGGGGCCACCTCCTACAATGAGCAGTTCTTC
TRBV5-1	NA	TRBJ2-6	TRBD1	18	CASSLAGQGNSGANVLTF	TGCGCCAGCAGCTTGGCAGGACAGGGAAACTCTGGGGCCAACGTCCTGACTTTC
TRBV5-1	NA	TRBJ2-3	TRBD2	16	CASSLTSSGRTDTQYF	TGCGCCAGCAGCTTAACGTCTAGCGGACGCACAGATACGCAGTATTTT
TRBV5-6	NA	TRBJ2-7	TRBD1	15	CASSLGGQGDYEQYF	TGTGCCAGCAGCTTGGGGGGACAGGGGGACTACGAGCAGTACTTC
TRBV6-5	NA	TRBJ1-6	NA	15	CASSSGNSYNSPLHF	TGTGCCAGCAGCTCAGGGAACTCCTATAATTCACCCCTCCACTTT
TRBV28	few	TRBJ2-1	NA	14	CASLLRPEMNEQFF	TGTGCCAGCCTACTTCGACCGGAGATGAATGAGCAGTTCTTC
TRBV14	NA	TRBJ1-6	NA	13	CATTAKYNSPLHF	TGTGCCACCACAGCAAAATATAATTCACCCCTCCACTTT
TRBV5-1	NA	TRBJ1-1	TRBD1	16	CASSLAGGFMNTEAFF	TGCGCCAGCAGCTTGGCAGGGGGGTTCATGAACACTGAAGCTTTCTTT
TRBV5-1	NA	TRBJ1-2	NA	14	CASSLADALGGYTF	TGCGCCAGCAGCTTGGCCGACGCACTGGGTGGCTACACCTTC
TRBV18	NA	TRBJ1-2	TRBD1	15	CASSMAAGQNYGYTF	TGTGCCAGCTCAATGGCCGCGGGACAGAACTATGGCTACACCTTC
TRBV9	NA	TRBJ1-2	NA	18	CASSPRLSPGGEGYGYTF	TGTGCCAGCAGCCCCCGACTGAGTCCTGGGGGAGAGGGCTATGGCTACACCTTC
TRBV30	NA	TRBJ1-6	NA	12	CAWNDRNSPLHF	TGTGCCTGGAACGATAGGAATTCACCCCTCCACTTT
TRBV6-6	NA	TRBJ1-2	NA	13	CASSYEANYGYTF	TGTGCCAGCAGTTACGAAGCTAACTATGGCTACACCTTC
TRBV6-5	NA	TRBJ1-2	NA	13	CASRGTANYGYTF	TGTGCCAGCAGAGGGACCGCTAACTATGGCTACACCTTC
TRBV7-9	NA	TRBJ2-7	TRBD1	15	CASSRGQGVVDEQYF	TGTGCCAGCAGCAGAGGACAGGGGGTCGTCGACGAGCAGTACTTC
TRBV5-1	once	TRBJ1-1	NA	15	CASRPTTGANTEAFF	TGCGCCAGCAGACCTACGACAGGAGCGAACACTGAAGCTTTCTTT
TRBV29-1	NA	TRBJ2-7	NA	11	CSVERSYEQYF	TGCAGCGTTGAGCGGTCCTACGAGCAGTACTTC
TRBV6-5	NA	TRBJ2-5	NA	14	CASSSGGQGETQYF	TGTGCCAGCAGTTCGGGGGGCCAGGGTGAGACCCAGTACTTC
TRBV11-2	NA	TRBJ2-1	NA	14	CASSLDRGGNEQFF	TGTGCCAGCAGCTTAGATCGAGGGGGCAATGAGCAGTTCTTC
TRBV5-1	NA	TRBJ2-1	TRBD2	14	CASSLSGGENEQFF	TGCGCCAGCAGCTTGAGCGGGGGGGAAAATGAGCAGTTCTTC
TRBV7-6	NA	TRBJ2-7	TRBD2	14	CASSSSGGAYEQYF	TGTGCCAGCAGCTCCAGCGGGGGGGCCTACGAGCAGTACTTC
TRBV27	NA	TRBJ2-7	NA	13	CASSAAGAYEQYF	TGTGCCAGCAGTGCTGCAGGGGCCTACGAGCAGTACTTC
TRBV28	once	TRBJ2-5	TRBD2	15	CASRLAGGPWETQYF	TGTGCCAGCAGGCTAGCGGGGGGGCCGTGGGAGACCCAGTACTTC
TRBV4-2	once	TRBJ1-3	NA	14	CASSQDLGGNTIYF	TGTGCCAGCAGCCAAGATCTGGGAGGAAACACCATATATTTT
TRBV6-5	NA	TRBJ2-7	TRBD1	14	CASRSRDSSYEQYF	TGTGCCAGCAGATCCCGGGACAGCTCCTACGAGCAGTACTTC
TRBV6-5	NA	TRBJ1-6	NA	14	CASSYGRGRSPLHF	TGTGCCAGCAGTTACGGACGGGGGCGTTCACCCCTCCACTTT
TRBV9	NA	TRBJ2-7	TRBD1	14	CASSAGTVGYEQYF	TGTGCCAGCAGCGCCGGGACAGTCGGCTACGAGCAGTACTTC
TRBV7-9	NA	TRBJ1-2	NA	12	CASERENYGYTF	TGTGCCAGCGAAAGGGAAAACTATGGCTACACCTTC